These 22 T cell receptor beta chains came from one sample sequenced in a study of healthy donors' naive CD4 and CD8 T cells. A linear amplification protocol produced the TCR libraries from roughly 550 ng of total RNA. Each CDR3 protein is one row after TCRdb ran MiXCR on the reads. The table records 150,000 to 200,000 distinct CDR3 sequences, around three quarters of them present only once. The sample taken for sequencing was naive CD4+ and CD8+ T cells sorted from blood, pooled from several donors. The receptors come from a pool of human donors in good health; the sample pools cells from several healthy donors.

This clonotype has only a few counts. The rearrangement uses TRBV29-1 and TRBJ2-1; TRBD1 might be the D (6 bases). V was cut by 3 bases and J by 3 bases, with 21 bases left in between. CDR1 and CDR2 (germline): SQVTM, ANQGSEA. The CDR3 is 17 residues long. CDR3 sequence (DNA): TGCAGCGTTGAGCCTCCGGGACACCGATCCGACTACAATGAGCAGTTCTTC. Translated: CSVEPPGHRSDYNEQFF.

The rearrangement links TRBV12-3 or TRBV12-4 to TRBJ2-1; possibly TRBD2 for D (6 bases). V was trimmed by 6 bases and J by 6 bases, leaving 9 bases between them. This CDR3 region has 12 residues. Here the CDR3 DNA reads TGTGCCAGCAGCCTAGCGCGCAATGAGCAGTTCTTC. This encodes CASSLARNEQFF.

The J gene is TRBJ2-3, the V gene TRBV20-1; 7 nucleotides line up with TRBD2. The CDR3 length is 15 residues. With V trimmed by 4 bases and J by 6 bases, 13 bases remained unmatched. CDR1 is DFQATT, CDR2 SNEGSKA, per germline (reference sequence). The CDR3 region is CSAITGTTRVDTQYF. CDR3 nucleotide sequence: TGCAGTGCTATCACCGGGACTACGAGAGTCGATACGCAGTATTTT.

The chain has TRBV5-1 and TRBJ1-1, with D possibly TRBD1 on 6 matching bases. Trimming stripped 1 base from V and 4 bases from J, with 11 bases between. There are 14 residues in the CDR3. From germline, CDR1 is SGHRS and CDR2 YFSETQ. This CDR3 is CASSLTGRGTEAFF. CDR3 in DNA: TGCGCCAGCAGCTTGACAGGGAGGGGCACTGAAGCTTTCTTT.

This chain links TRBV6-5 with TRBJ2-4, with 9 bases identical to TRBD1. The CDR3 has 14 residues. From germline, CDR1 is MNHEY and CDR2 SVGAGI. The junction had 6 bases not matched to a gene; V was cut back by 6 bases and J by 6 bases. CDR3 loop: CASSFGTGRNIQYF. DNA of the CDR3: TGTGCCAGCAGCTTTGGGACAGGGAGAAACATTCAGTACTTC.

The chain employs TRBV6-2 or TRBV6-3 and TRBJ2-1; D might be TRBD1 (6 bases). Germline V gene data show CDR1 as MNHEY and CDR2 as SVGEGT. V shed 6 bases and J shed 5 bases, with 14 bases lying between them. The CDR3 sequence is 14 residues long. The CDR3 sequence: CASSTSGDNNEQFF. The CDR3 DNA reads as TGTGCCAGCAGCACATCAGGGGACAACAATGAGCAGTTCTTC.

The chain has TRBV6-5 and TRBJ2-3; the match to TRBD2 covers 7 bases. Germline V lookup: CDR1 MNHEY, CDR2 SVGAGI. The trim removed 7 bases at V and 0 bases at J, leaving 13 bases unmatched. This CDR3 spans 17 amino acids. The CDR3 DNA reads TGTGCCAGCACCCCGAGACTAGCATCTTCTAGCACAGATACGCAGTATTTT. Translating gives CASTPRLASSSTDTQYF.

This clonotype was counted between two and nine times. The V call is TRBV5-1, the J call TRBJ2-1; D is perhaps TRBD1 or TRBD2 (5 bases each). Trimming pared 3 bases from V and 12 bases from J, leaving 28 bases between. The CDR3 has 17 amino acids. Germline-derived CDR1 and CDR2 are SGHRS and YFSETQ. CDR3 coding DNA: TGCGCCAGCAGCTCCAGCGCCCGCCGACCGGGACCTTTAGTGCAGTTCTTC. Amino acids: CASSSSARRPGPLVQFF.

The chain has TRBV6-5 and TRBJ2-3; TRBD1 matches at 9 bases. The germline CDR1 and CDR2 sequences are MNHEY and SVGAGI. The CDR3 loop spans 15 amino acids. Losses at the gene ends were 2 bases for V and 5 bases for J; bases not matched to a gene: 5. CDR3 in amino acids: CASSYGTGGVDTQYF. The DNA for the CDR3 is TGTGCCAGCAGTTACGGAACAGGGGGCGTAGATACGCAGTATTTT.

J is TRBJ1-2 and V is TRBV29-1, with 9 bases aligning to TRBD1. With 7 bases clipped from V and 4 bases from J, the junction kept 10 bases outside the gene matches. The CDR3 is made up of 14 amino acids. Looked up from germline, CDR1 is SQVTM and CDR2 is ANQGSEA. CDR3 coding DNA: TGCAGCGCTTCCCGGGACAGGGATATCTATGGCTACACCTTC. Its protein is CSASRDRDIYGYTF.

The CDR3 here is CASSEWFAGQNYGYTF. CDR3 DNA: TGTGCCAGCAGTGAATGGTTCGCCGGTCAAAACTATGGCTACACCTTC. The J gene is TRBJ1-2, the V gene TRBV6-1; D remains unclear. Germline V gene sequence: CDR1 MNHNS, CDR2 SASEGT. The CDR3 length is 16 residues. V was clipped by 2 bases and J by 2 bases, with 15 bases between them.

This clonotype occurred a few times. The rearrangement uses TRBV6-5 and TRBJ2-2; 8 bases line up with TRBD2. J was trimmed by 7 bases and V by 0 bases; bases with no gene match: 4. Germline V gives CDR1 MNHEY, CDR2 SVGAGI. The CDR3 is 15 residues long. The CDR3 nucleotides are TGTGCCAGCAGTTACTCTGCGGGGGGAAACGGGGAGCTGTTTTTT. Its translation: CASSYSAGGNGELFF.

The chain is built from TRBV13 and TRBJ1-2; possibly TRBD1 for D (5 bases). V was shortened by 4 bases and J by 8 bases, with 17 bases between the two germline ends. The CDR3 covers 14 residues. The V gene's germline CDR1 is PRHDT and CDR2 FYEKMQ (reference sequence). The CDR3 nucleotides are TGTGCCAGCAGCTCCGGGACGTTCGGCGAGGGCTACACCTTC. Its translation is CASSSGTFGEGYTF.

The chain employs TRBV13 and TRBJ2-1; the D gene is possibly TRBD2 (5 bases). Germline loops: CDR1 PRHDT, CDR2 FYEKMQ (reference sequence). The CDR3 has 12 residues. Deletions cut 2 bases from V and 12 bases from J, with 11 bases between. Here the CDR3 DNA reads TGTGCCAGCAGCTTAAGACTACTAGGGCAGTTCTTC. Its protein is CASSLRLLGQFF.

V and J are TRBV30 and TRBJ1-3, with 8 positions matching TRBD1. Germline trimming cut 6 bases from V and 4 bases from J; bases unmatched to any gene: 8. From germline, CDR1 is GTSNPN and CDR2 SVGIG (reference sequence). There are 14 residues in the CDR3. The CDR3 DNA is TGTGCCTGCCTAGACAGGGGTATCGGAAACACCATATATTTT. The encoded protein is CACLDRGIGNTIYF. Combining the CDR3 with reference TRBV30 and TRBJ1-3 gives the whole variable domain SQTIHQWPATLVQPVGSPLSLECTVEGTSNPNLYWYRQAAGRGLQLLFYSVGIGQISSEVPQNLSASRPQDRQFILSSKKLLLSDSGFYLCACLDRGIGNTIYFGEGSWLTVV.

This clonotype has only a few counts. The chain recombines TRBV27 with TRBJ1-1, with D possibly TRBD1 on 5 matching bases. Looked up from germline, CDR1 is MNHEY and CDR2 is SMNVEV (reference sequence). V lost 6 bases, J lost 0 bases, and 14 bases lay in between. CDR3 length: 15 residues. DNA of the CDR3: TGTGCCAGCAGCCAGATCGACAGAATGAACACTGAAGCTTTCTTT. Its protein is CASSQIDRMNTEAFF.

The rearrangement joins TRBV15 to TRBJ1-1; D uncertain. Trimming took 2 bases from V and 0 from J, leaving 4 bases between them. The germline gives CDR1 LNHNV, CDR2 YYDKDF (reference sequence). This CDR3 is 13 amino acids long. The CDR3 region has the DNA TGTGCCACCAGCAGACAGATGAACACTGAAGCTTTCTTT. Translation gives CATSRQMNTEAFF.

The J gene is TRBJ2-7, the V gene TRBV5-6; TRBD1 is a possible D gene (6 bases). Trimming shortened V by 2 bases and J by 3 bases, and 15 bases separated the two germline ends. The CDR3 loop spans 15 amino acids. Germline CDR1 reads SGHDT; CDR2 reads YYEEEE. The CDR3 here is CASSFRGSPYYEQYF. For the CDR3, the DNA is TGTGCCAGCAGCTTCAGGGGCTCCCCCTACTACGAGCAGTACTTC.

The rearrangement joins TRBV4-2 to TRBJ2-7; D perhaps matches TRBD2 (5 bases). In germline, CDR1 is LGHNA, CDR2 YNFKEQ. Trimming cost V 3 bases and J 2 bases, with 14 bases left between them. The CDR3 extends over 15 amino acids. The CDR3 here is CASSHTGFTAYEQYF. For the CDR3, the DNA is TGTGCCAGCAGCCATACGGGGTTCACAGCCTACGAGCAGTACTTC.

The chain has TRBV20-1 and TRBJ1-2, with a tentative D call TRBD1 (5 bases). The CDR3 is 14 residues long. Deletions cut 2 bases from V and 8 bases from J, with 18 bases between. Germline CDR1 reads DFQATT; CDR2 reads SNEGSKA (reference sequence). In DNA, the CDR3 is TGCAGTGCTAGACCCTCGAGGGGACCGGAAGGCTACACCTTC. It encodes CSARPSRGPEGYTF.

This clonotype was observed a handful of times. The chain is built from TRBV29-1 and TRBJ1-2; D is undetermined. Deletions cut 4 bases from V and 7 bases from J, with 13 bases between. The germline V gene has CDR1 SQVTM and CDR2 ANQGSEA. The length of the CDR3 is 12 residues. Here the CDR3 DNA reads TGCAGCGTTGTCGCAGTAGGAACTGGCTACACCTTC. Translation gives CSVVAVGTGYTF.

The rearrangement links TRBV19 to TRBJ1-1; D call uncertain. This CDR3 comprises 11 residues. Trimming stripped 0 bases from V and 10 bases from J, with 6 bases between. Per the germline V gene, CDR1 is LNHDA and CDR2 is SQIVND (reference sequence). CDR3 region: CASSIEIGAFF. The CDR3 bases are TGTGCCAGTAGTATAGAGATAGGAGCTTTCTTT.